These 10 T cell receptor beta chains were sequenced from one sample in a study of T cell responses to AZD1222 COVID-19 vaccine. The table came from immunoSEQ multiplex PCR; TCRdb's copy has only in-frame clones and leaves some out. The table includes under 200,000 clones, just under 95% detected once. Specimen: peripheral blood, collected on day 0 of AZD1222 vaccination. The receptors derive from an adult in good health.

The V call is TRBV10-3, the J call TRBJ1-1, with a tentative D call TRBD1 (5 bases). V lost 10 bases and J 0 bases, leaving 24 bases between the germline ends. The germline gives CDR1 ENHRY, CDR2 SYGVKD. CDR3 length: 17 residues. The CDR3 loop is CASGGGGTATMNTEAFF. CDR3 nucleotide sequence: TGTGCCAGCGGTGGGGGAGGGACCGCTACTATGAACACTGAAGCTTTCTTT.

The chain uses TRBV24-1 and TRBJ2-7; D ambiguous. The CDR3 contains 13 residues. CDR1 is KGHDR and CDR2 is SFDVKD in the germline V gene. V dropped 4 bases and J dropped 0 bases, with 6 bases sitting between them. The CDR3 loop is CATSDRHSYEQYF. The CDR3 DNA sequence: TGTGCCACCAGTGACCGTCACTCCTACGAGCAGTACTTC.

This rearrangement joins TRBV7-8 to TRBJ1-2; D is undetermined. CDR1 is SGHVS, CDR2 FQNEAQ, per germline. This CDR3 spans 15 amino acids. The germline V and J ends were trimmed by 5 bases and 0 bases, with 13 bases remaining between them. In DNA form, the CDR3 reads TGTGCCAGCAGCAAAACTGGAGCTACTAACTATGGCTACACCTTC. Amino acids: CASSKTGATNYGYTF.

The chain uses TRBV5-1 and TRBJ2-7; D gene uncertain. The V gene's germline CDR1 is SGHRS and CDR2 YFSETQ. Trimming cost V 4 bases and J 4 bases, with 15 bases left between them. The CDR3 totals 14 residues. The CDR3 region has the DNA TGCGCCAGCAGCCAAACCCTAATGGTTTACGAGCAGTACTTC. This encodes CASSQTLMVYEQYF.

The chain is built from TRBV5-1 and TRBJ1-2; D possibly corresponds to TRBD1 (5 bases). Trimming removed 0 bases from V and 7 bases from J, with 10 bases in between. This CDR3 is built from 13 residues. Germline V gives CDR1 SGHRS, CDR2 YFSETQ. For the CDR3, the DNA is TGCGCCAGCAGCTTGGACTGGCAGGGTGGCTACACCTTC. This sequence encodes CASSLDWQGGYTF.

V gene TRBV30 combines with J gene TRBJ1-5; D not certain. The CDR3 has 12 residues. Trimming shortened V by 3 bases and J by 9 bases, and 12 bases separated the two germline ends. Germline CDR1 GTSNPN, CDR2 SVGIG (reference sequence). The CDR3 loop is CAWSSPLGPQHF. Here the CDR3 DNA reads TGTGCCTGGAGCTCCCCCTTAGGGCCCCAGCATTTT.

The V gene is TRBV28, the J gene TRBJ2-1; 8 positions match TRBD2. CDR3 length: 15 amino acids. With 5 bases clipped from V and 0 bases from J, the junction kept 3 bases outside the gene matches. Germline CDR1 MDHEN, CDR2 SYDVKM. The CDR3 region is CASSTSGSSYNEQFF. In DNA, the CDR3 is TGTGCCAGCAGTACCAGCGGGAGCTCCTACAATGAGCAGTTCTTC.

J is TRBJ1-5 and V is TRBV5-1; 8 positions match TRBD1. CDR1 is SGHRS, CDR2 YFSETQ, per germline. The CDR3 is made up of 13 amino acids. V shed 4 bases and J 9 bases; nucleotides not matched to a gene: 6. The CDR3 sequence: CASSAGTGWPQHF. DNA for the CDR3: TGCGCCAGCAGCGCGGGGACAGGTTGGCCCCAGCATTTT. Looking up the rest from reference TRBV5-1 and TRBJ1-5 gives the full variable domain: KAGVTQTPRYLIKTRGQQVTLSCSPISGHRSVSWYQQTPGQGLQFLFEYFSETQRNKGNFPGRFSGRQFSNSRSEMNVSTLELGDSALYLCASSAGTGWPQHFGDGTRLSIL.

This chain links TRBV5-1 with TRBJ2-3; D may correspond to TRBD1 or TRBD2 (5 bases each). V was clipped by 4 bases and J by 2 bases, with 20 bases between them. This CDR3 is 17 amino acids long. Germline V gene data show CDR1 as SGHRS and CDR2 as YFSETQ. CDR3 DNA: TGCGCCAGCAGCCCAAGGACGTGGGGGTCCTTCACAGATACGCAGTATTTT. Translated, it gives CASSPRTWGSFTDTQYF.

The chain's CDR3 is CASREGASTDTQYF. In DNA form, the CDR3 reads TGCGCCAGCAGGGAGGGGGCCAGCACAGATACGCAGTATTTT. V usage is TRBV5-1 and J usage is TRBJ2-3, with a possible D match to TRBD1 (7 bases). CDR3 size: 14 residues. V lost 5 bases and J 0 bases, leaving 10 bases between the germline ends. The germline V gene encodes CDR1 SGHRS and CDR2 YFSETQ.